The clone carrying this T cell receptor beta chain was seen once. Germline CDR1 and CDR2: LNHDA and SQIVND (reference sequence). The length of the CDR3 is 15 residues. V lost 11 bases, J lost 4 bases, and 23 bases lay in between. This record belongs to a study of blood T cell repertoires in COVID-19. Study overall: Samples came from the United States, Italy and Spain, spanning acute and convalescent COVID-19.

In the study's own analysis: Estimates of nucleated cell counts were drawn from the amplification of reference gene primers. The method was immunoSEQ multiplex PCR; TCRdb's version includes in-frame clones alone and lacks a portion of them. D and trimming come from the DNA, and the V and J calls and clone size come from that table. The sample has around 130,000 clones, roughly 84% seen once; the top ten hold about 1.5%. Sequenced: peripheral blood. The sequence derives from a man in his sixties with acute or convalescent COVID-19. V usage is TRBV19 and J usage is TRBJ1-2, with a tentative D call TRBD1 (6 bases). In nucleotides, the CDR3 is TGTGCCGCTCTGGATCGGACAGTGCCCTTCTATGGCTACACCTTC. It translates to CAALDRTVPFYGYTF.